What follows are 10 T cell receptor beta chains derived from one specimen sequenced in a study of blood T cells in healthy people across ages. A second PCR, run for about 6 to 12 cycles, used a sample-barcoded 5' primer plus a J-beta primer mix. TCRdb re-called the 5' RACE reads with MiXCR, one entry per CDR3 protein. The sample has hundreds of thousands of distinct CDR3 sequences, just over 55% seen once. Sequenced material: blood. The receptors were sampled from a man aged 35 to 55 in good health.

The V call is TRBV5-1, the J call TRBJ2-7, with D maybe TRBD1 (5 bases). Trimming cost V 0 bases and J 2 bases, with 12 bases left between them. There are 15 residues in the CDR3. CDR1 SGHRS and CDR2 YFSETQ come from the germline V gene. In DNA form, the CDR3 reads TGCGCCAGCAGCTTGGGTTTCCAGGGTACCTACGAGCAGTACTTC. Translation gives CASSLGFQGTYEQYF. Looking up the rest from reference TRBV5-1 and TRBJ2-7 gives the full variable domain: KAGVTQTPRYLIKTRGQQVTLSCSPISGHRSVSWYQQTPGQGLQFLFEYFSETQRNKGNFPGRFSGRQFSNSRSEMNVSTLELGDSALYLCASSLGFQGTYEQYFGPGTRLTVT.

In its sample, this clonotype was seen a few times. This sequence joins TRBV29-1 and TRBJ2-5; a weak D match, TRBD2 (7 bases). The length of the CDR3 is 12 residues. Trimming cost V 8 bases and J 5 bases, with 15 bases left between them. Germline V gives CDR1 SQVTM, CDR2 ANQGSEA. This CDR3 reads CSPRGAGETQYF. The CDR3 DNA reads TGCAGCCCCCGGGGGGCTGGGGAGACCCAGTACTTC.

The rearrangement uses TRBV10-2 and TRBJ2-7, with no clear D. Trimming cost V 9 bases and J 0 bases, with 9 bases left between them. CDR1 is WSHSY, CDR2 SAAADI, per germline. The CDR3 has 12 amino acids. The CDR3 nucleotides are TGCGCCAGTGGGATGAGCTCCTACGAGCAGTACTTC. It is translated as CASGMSSYEQYF.

This chain uses TRBV29-1 with TRBJ1-1; D is possibly TRBD1 (6 bases). The germline V and J ends were trimmed by 2 bases and 0 bases, with 13 bases remaining between them. Germline V gene data show CDR1 as SQVTM and CDR2 as ANQGSEA. The CDR3 runs 15 residues. This chain's CDR3 is CSVENSQGMNTEAFF. As DNA, the CDR3 is TGCAGCGTTGAAAATAGTCAGGGGATGAACACTGAAGCTTTCTTT.

The chain employs TRBV9 and TRBJ1-2; D possibly corresponds to TRBD1 (6 bases). The CDR3 has 16 residues. Between the trimmed V and J ends, which lost 0 bases and 2 bases, there was a span of 14 bases. Per the germline V gene, CDR1 is SGDLS and CDR2 is YYNGEE. CDR3 coding DNA: TGTGCCAGCAGCGTAGGGACAGCCACGCCAAACTATGGCTACACCTTC. It specifies CASSVGTATPNYGYTF.

The chain carries TRBV11-3 and TRBJ1-6, with a tentative D call TRBD1 (5 bases). Trimming took off 3 bases at V and 5 bases at J, with 14 bases between the two ends. The CDR3 spans 16 residues. CDR1 is SGHNT and CDR2 is YENEEA in the germline V gene. The CDR3 DNA follows: TGTGCCAGCAGCTTTTCAGGGTCACGGAATAATTCACCCCTCCACTTT. This gives the protein CASSFSGSRNNSPLHF.

The chain recombines TRBV3-1 with TRBJ2-7, with 7 bases lining up with TRBD1. Germline V lookup: CDR1 LGHDT, CDR2 YNNKEL (reference sequence). V was clipped by 4 bases and J by 0 bases; unmatched bases: 3. This CDR3 has 14 residues. This CDR3 is CASSRDRYSYEQYF. CDR3 coding DNA: TGTGCCAGCAGCCGGGACAGATACTCCTACGAGCAGTACTTC.

The chain is built from TRBV7-3 and TRBJ2-5, with a possible D match to TRBD2 (5 bases). Deletions cut 1 base from V and 4 bases from J, with 10 bases between. Germline CDR1 is SGHTA and CDR2 is FQGTGA. The CDR3 has 14 residues. The CDR3: CASSLNGGGETQYF. Here the CDR3 DNA reads TGTGCCAGCAGCTTAAATGGTGGAGGAGAGACCCAGTACTTC.

Notes on this clonotype: The junction departs from germline at one end; a sequencing error may be responsible. The rearrangement joins TRBV27 to TRBJ1-5, with 8 bases that match TRBD1. The length of the CDR3 is 14 residues. Looked up from germline, CDR1 is MNHEY and CDR2 is SMNVEV (reference sequence). The CDR3 loop reads CAGSLIQGVQPQHF. The CDR3 bases are TGTGCCGGCAGTTTAATACAGGGGGTTCAGCCCCAGCATTTT.

This clonotype was recorded once. The chain combines TRBV28 with TRBJ2-3; D gene ambiguous. The CDR3 is 18 amino acids. The germline V gene encodes CDR1 MDHEN and CDR2 SYDVKM. Trimming cost V 4 bases and J 0 bases, with 20 bases left between them. In DNA, the CDR3 is TGTGCCAGCAGTTACCACAAAACGGACCGAGCTAGCACAGATACGCAGTATTTT. Encoded protein: CASSYHKTDRASTDTQYF. The full variable domain, in which reference TRBV28 and TRBJ2-3 provide the parts outside the CDR3, is DVKVTQSSRYLVKRTGEKVFLECVQDMDHENMFWYRQDPGLGLRLIYFSYDVKMKEKGDIPEGYSVSREKKERFSLILESASTNQTSMYLCASSYHKTDRASTDTQYFGPGTRLTVL.